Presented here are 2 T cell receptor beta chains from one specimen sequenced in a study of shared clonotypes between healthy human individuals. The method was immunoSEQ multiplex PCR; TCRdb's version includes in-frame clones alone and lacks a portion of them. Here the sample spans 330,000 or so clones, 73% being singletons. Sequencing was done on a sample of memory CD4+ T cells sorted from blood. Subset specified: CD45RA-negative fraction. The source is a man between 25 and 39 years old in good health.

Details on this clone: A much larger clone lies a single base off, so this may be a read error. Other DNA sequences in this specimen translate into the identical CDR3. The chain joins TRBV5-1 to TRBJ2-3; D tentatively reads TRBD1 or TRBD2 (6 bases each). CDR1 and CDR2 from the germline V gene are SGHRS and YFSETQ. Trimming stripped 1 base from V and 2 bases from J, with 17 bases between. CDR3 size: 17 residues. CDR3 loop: CASSLWGPGASTDTQYF. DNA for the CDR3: TGCGCCAGCAGCTTGTGGGGGCCGGGGGCTTCCACAGATACGCAGTATTTT.

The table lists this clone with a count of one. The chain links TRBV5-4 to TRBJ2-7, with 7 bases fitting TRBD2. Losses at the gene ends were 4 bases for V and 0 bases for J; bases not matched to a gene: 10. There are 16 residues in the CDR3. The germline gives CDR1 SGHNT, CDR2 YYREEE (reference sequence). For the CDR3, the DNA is TGTGCCAGCAGCCCCTGGGCTAGCGGAAGCTCCTACGAGCAGTACTTC. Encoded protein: CASSPWASGSSYEQYF.